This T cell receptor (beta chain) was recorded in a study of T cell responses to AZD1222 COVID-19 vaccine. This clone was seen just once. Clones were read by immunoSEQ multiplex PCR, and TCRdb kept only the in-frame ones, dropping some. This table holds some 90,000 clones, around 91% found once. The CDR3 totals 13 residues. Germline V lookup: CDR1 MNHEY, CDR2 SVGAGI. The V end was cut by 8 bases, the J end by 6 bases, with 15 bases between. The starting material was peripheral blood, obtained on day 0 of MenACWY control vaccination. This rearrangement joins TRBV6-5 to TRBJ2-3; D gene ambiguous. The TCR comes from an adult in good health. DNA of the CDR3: TGTGCCAGCGCGGCAGGATGGACGGATACGCAGTATTTT. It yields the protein CASAAGWTDTQYF.